A selection of T cell receptor beta chains follows, all from one sample in a study of blood T cells in healthy people across ages. TCRdb analysed the 5' RACE reads with MiXCR anew, one entry per CDR3 protein. The sample yields about 1.4 million distinct CDR3 sequences, roughly 60% seen once. Sequencing was carried out using blood. The receptors were sampled from a man aged 18 to 35 in good health. Each CDR3 is given with its conserved first and last residue. The order of the fields is J gene, D gene, V gene, CDR3 protein, CDR3 DNA. D genes are given only for firm matches.

>TRBJ2-5|TRBD1|TRBV4-1
CASSQGRGGIETQYF
TGCGCCAGCAGCCAAGGTCGAGGGGGCATAGAGACCCAGTACTTC
>TRBJ2-7|NA|TRBV7-2
CASSQGRDGAYEQYF
TGTGCCAGCAGCCAGGGAAGGGACGGAGCCTACGAGCAGTACTTC
>TRBJ2-3|NA|TRBV20-1
CSAPGSSSTDTQYF
TGCAGTGCTCCCGGGAGTTCGAGCACAGATACGCAGTATTTT
>TRBJ2-7|NA|TRBV14
CASSQDPFEQYF
TGTGCCAGCAGCCAGGACCCCTTCGAGCAGTACTTC
>TRBJ2-3|NA|TRBV4-1
CASSQDIEGDTQYF
TGCGCCAGCAGCCAAGATATAGAAGGGGATACGCAGTATTTT
>TRBJ1-1|NA|TRBV5-1
CASSCHLTEEHAEAFF
TGCGCCAGCAGCTGCCATTTGACCGAAGAACACGCTGAAGCTTTCTTT
>TRBJ1-1|TRBD1|TRBV13
CASSQGQGAVTEAFF
TGTGCCAGCAGCCAAGGACAGGGGGCGGTCACTGAAGCTTTCTTT
>TRBJ2-6|TRBD1|TRBV20-1
CSASLGQGEPGANVLTF
TGCAGTGCTAGCCTGGGACAGGGGGAACCCGGGGCCAACGTCCTGACTTTC
>TRBJ2-3|NA|TRBV4-2
CASSRHSTGKDADTQYF
TGTGCCAGCAGCCGCCACTCGACGGGAAAGGATGCAGATACGCAGTATTTT
>TRBJ2-7|NA|TRBV7-2
CASSDPHYEQYF
TGTGCCAGCAGCGACCCTCACTACGAGCAGTACTTC
>TRBJ2-7|NA|TRBV29-1
CSVEGGLGLVEQYF
TGCAGCGTTGAGGGGGGTTTGGGGCTCGTCGAGCAGTACTTC